These T cell receptor beta chains were read from a single sample in a study of shared clonotypes between healthy human individuals. Measured with immunoSEQ multiplex PCR; TCRdb has only the in-frame clones, and not every one. The sample records approximately 1.9 million clones, 80% to 95% being singletons. Sequencing was performed on naive CD8+ T cells from PBMCs. The receptors here all came from a man in his late teens or twenties in good health. Some clones in this sample may be carry-over from other donors' samples. Both conserved end residues are part of each CDR3. Some rows mark clone size as missing; the rest say once, few, many or name a class of expanded clone.

clone size | V gene | CDR3 protein
NA | TRBV9 | CASSGTGEGEKLFF
NA | TRBV19 | CASTKSWTGLWDQPQHF
NA | TRBV10-1 | CASSVEAGVEQYF
NA | TRBV4-3 | CASSLGRGGNQPQHF
NA | TRBV7-8 | CASSLPRDGSYEQYF
NA | TRBV30 | CAWKGVGYGYTF
NA | TRBV7-9 | CASSYNTGSNTEAFF
NA | TRBV4-1 | CASSRSTGLAGGELFF
NA | TRBV4-1 | CASSPRGTSAYNEQFF
NA | TRBV7-9 | CASSSQGANYGYTF
NA | TRBV12-2 | CASRLGPPDRGRARYQPQHF
NA | TRBV5-8 | CASSFRLAAHNEQFF
NA | TRBV2 | CASRPRTSGTYEQYF
NA | TRBV6-5 | CASSYSATNTGELFF
NA | TRBV18 | CASSLSPSETQYF
NA | TRBV27 | CASGQGANTGELFF
NA | TRBV7-7 | CASSVSVQETQYF
NA | TRBV12-5 | CASGLEGQLNEQFF
NA | TRBV30 | CAWSVSRPEQYF
many | TRBV6-6 | CASSYSNWETQYF
NA | TRBV27 | CASSWIQGDNEQFF
NA | TRBV9 | CASSVAGGFYNEQFF
few | TRBV30 | CAWSVNRGNEKLFF
once | TRBV2 | CASSELLAGDTGELFF
NA | TRBV2 | CASRPRAFPGNTIYF
NA | TRBV4-3 | CASSPSFRDAGETQYF
NA | TRBV2 | CASGDSYEQYF
NA | TRBV30 | CAWSIPRRGGDEKLFF
NA | TRBV28 | CASKSGASSYEQYF
NA | TRBV14 | CASSPHRSRSSYNEKLFF
NA | TRBV28 | CASSSSLLDRKNYGYTF
NA | TRBV28 | CASSYNRESTEAFF
NA | TRBV27 | CASSPLNWDNEQFF
NA | TRBV27 | CASSPLGTSGTDTQYF
NA | TRBV5-1 | CASSNNRGIQETQYF
NA | TRBV7-9 | CASSLRDRGIEEKLFF
NA | TRBV27 | CASSLFPRGAGQPQHF
NA | TRBV12-5 | CASGLAGLAGDLDTQYF
NA | TRBV28 | CASSSPSEGLFYNEQFF
NA | TRBV19 | CASSIDLEGVGSYEQYF
NA | TRBV7-6 | CASSSGKETQYF
NA | TRBV9 | CASSALGTGREKLFF
NA | TRBV15 | CATSRDRPSTDTQYF
NA | TRBV19 | CASSMGQGNTEAFF
once | TRBV2 | CASSVVAEPLRETQYF
NA | TRBV7-9 | CASSSVGGLTYEQYF
NA | TRBV29-1 | CSVLGGLVFGNEQFF
once | TRBV13 | CASGQKGLAKDYEQYF
NA | TRBV6-6 | CASSYSDEQFF
NA | TRBV9 | CASSAHLTVNTGELFF
once | TRBV19 | CASSIRGDTEAFF
NA | TRBV10-3 | CAISVFGDSGANVLTF
NA | TRBV9 | CASNRGGVGYNEQFF
NA | TRBV6-1 | CASKLAGGWEQYF